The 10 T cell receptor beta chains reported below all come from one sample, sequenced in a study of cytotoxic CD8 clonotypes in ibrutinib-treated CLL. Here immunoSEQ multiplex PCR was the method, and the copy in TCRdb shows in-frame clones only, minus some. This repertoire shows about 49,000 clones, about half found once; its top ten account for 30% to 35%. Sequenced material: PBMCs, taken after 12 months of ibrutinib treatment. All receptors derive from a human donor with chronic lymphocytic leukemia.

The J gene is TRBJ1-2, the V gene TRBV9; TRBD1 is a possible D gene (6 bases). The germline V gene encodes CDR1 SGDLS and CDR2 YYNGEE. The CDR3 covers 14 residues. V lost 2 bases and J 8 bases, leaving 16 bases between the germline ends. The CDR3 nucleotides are TGTGCCAGCAGCGTGTCCAGGGGCTTCGAAGGCTACACCTTC. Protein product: CASSVSRGFEGYTF.

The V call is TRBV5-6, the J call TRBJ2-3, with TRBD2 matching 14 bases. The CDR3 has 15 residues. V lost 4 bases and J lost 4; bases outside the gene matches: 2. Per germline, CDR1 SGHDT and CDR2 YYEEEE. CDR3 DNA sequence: TGTGCCAGCAGCAAGGGACTAGCGGGAGCAGATACGCAGTATTTT. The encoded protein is CASSKGLAGADTQYF. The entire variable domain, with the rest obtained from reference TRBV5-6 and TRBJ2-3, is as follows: DAGVTQSPTHLIKTRGQQVTLRCSPKSGHDTVSWYQQALGQGPQFIFQYYEEEERQRGNFPDRFSGHQFPNYSSELNVNALLLGDSALYLCASSKGLAGADTQYFGPGTRLTVL.

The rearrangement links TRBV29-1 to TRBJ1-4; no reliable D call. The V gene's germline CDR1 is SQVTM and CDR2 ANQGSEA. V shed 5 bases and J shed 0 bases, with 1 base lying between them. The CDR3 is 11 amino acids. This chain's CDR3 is CSVSTNEKLFF. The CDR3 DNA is TGCAGCGTTTCAACTAATGAAAAACTGTTTTTT.

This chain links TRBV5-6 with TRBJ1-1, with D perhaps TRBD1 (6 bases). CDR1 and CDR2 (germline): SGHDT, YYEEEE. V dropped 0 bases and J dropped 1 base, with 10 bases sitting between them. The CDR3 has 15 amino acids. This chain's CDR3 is CASSLDQGSNTEAFF. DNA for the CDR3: TGTGCCAGCAGCTTGGATCAGGGGTCGAACACTGAAGCTTTCTTT.

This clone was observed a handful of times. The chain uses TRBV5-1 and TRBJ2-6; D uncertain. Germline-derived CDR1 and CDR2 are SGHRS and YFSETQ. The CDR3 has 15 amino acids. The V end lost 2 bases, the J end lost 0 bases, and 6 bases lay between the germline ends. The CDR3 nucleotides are TGCGCCAGCAGCTTTGCCAACTCTGGGGCCAACGTCCTGACTTTC. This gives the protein CASSFANSGANVLTF.

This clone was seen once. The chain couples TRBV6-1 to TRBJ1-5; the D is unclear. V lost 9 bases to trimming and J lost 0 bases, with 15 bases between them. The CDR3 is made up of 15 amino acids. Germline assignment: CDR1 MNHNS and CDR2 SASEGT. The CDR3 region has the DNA TGTGCCAGTCTTGGACGGGTTAGTAGCAATCAGCCCCAGCATTTT. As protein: CASLGRVSSNQPQHF.

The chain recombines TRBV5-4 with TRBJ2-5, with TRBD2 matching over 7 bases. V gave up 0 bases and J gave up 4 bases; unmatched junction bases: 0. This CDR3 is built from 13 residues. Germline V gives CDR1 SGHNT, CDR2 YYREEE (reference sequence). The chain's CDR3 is CASSLAGGETQYF. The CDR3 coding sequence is TGTGCCAGCAGCTTGGCGGGAGGAGAGACCCAGTACTTC.

The CDR3 is CASSFSGAVLELFF. CDR3 DNA: TGTGCCAGCAGTTTCTCCGGGGCCGTTTTAGAACTGTTTTTT. The chain uses TRBV7-9 and TRBJ1-4; weak D call: TRBD1 (5 bases). Germline V CDR1 and CDR2: SEHNR, FQNEAQ (reference sequence). Trimming took 6 bases from V and 12 from J, leaving 20 bases between them. The CDR3 contains 14 residues.

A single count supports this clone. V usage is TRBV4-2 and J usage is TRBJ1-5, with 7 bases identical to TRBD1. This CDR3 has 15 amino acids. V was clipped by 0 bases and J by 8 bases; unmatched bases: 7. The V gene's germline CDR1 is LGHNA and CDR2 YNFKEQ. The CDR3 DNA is TGTGCCAGCAGCCAAGATAGGGGGCGGGTGGAGCCCCAGCATTTT. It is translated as CASSQDRGRVEPQHF.

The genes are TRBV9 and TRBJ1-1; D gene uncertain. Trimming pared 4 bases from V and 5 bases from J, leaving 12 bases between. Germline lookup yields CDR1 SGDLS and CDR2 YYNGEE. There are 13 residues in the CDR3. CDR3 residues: CASSPTGMTEAFF. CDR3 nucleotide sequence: TGTGCCAGCAGCCCCACGGGTATGACTGAAGCTTTCTTT.